A single sample is the source of the 23 T cell receptor beta chains below, sequenced in a study of beta chain features in type 1 diabetes. The entirety of the isolated RNA underwent reverse transcription, so expressed TCRB transcripts were sequenced. Here immunoSEQ multiplex PCR was the method, and the copy in TCRdb shows in-frame clones only, minus some. The sample lists roughly 500,000 clones; around 10% were seen once. The sequencing sample was made of naive CD4+ T cells from blood. The receptors were sampled from a woman younger than 30 in good health.

This clone was observed a handful of times. This chain links TRBV7-9 with TRBJ2-5; 7 nucleotides align to TRBD1. This CDR3 is built from 15 residues. Germline loops: CDR1 SEHNR, CDR2 FQNEAQ (reference sequence). Germline trimming cut 5 bases from V and 2 bases from J; bases unmatched to any gene: 8. The CDR3 loop reads CASSPRGTVQETQYF. The CDR3 DNA reads TGTGCCAGCAGCCCCAGAGGGACAGTTCAAGAGACCCAGTACTTC.

The CDR3 reads CASSSPGQNEAFF. CDR3 sequence (DNA): TGTGCCAGCAGCTCCCCCGGACAGAATGAAGCTTTCTTT. The chain recombines TRBV7-2 with TRBJ1-1, with D perhaps TRBD1 (6 bases). This CDR3 contains 13 residues. Trimming shortened V by 4 bases and J by 7 bases, and 13 bases separated the two germline ends. The germline gives CDR1 SGHTA, CDR2 FQGNSA.

V and J are TRBV7-9 and TRBJ2-7; possible D gene TRBD1, 5 bases. CDR1 and CDR2 from the germline V gene are SEHNR and FQNEAQ (reference sequence). The V and J ends lost 2 bases and 0 bases respectively, with 14 bases between them. The CDR3 runs 16 residues. CDR3 region: CASSLTGRGTSYEQYF. DNA for the CDR3: TGTGCCAGCAGCTTAACAGGACGAGGAACCTCCTACGAGCAGTACTTC.

V usage is TRBV4-1 and J usage is TRBJ2-7; no reliable D call. V gave up 1 base and J gave up 6 bases, with 13 bases separating them. The CDR3 totals 14 residues. CDR1 is MGHRA, CDR2 YSYEKL, per germline. The CDR3 DNA is TGCGCCAGCAGCCAAGTGGCAGACCTCGGCGAGCAGTACGTC. Amino acids: CASSQVADLGEQYV.

V usage is TRBV10-3 and J usage is TRBJ1-1, with TRBD1 as a possible D gene (5 bases). Germline CDR1 reads ENHRY; CDR2 reads SYGVKD. This CDR3 is 13 amino acids long. Deletions cut 6 bases from V and 1 base from J, with 9 bases between. CDR3 sequence reads: CAIRQTANTEAFF. The CDR3 bases are TGTGCCATCAGACAGACAGCGAACACTGAAGCTTTCTTT.

The sample holds a few counts of this clone. The rearrangement uses TRBV29-1 and TRBJ2-1; possibly TRBD2 for D (5 bases). Germline CDR1 is SQVTM and CDR2 is ANQGSEA. This CDR3 comprises 12 residues. The V end lost 7 bases, the J end lost 3 bases, and 10 bases lay between the germline ends. CDR3 bases: TGCAGCGAGCGGTCCGTCTACAATGAGCAGTTCTTC. It is translated as CSERSVYNEQFF.

The gene calls are TRBV7-2 and TRBJ2-5; 8 bases map to TRBD1. With 5 bases clipped from V and 5 bases from J, the junction kept 10 bases outside the gene matches. The CDR3 length is 15 residues. Germline lookup yields CDR1 SGHTA and CDR2 FQGNSA. The chain's CDR3 is CASSDRTGKRETQYF. CDR3 sequence (DNA): TGTGCCAGCAGCGATCGGACAGGGAAAAGGGAGACCCAGTACTTC.

V and J are TRBV20-1 and TRBJ2-3; D not resolved. Germline assignment: CDR1 DFQATT and CDR2 SNEGSKA (reference sequence). The V and J ends lost 3 bases and 8 bases respectively, with 9 bases between them. This CDR3 region has 11 residues. CDR3 DNA: TGCAGTGCTAGGACCCCCAGTACGCAGTATTTT. Protein: CSARTPSTQYF.

The chain couples TRBV7-2 to TRBJ2-1; 8 bases fit TRBD1. Germline V lookup: CDR1 SGHTA, CDR2 FQGNSA. After removal of 4 bases from V and 4 bases from J, the junction contained 6 bases not matched to a gene. CDR3 size: 15 residues. This CDR3 reads CASSSSDRAYNEQFF. The CDR3, as DNA: TGTGCCAGCAGCTCCTCGGACAGGGCATACAATGAGCAGTTCTTC.

This clone has a handful of counts. The chain links TRBV28 to TRBJ1-6, with a possible D match to TRBD1 (5 bases). This CDR3 has 16 residues. Trimming shortened V by 4 bases and J by 0 bases, and 10 bases separated the two germline ends. Germline values: CDR1 MDHEN, CDR2 SYDVKM. CDR3 residues: CASSSGGSSYNSPLHF. The CDR3 nucleotides are TGTGCCAGCAGTTCCGGGGGGAGCTCCTATAATTCACCCCTCCACTTT. The complete variable domain, with remaining parts taken from reference TRBV28 and TRBJ1-6, reads DVKVTQSSRYLVKRTGEKVFLECVQDMDHENMFWYRQDPGLGLRLIYFSYDVKMKEKGDIPEGYSVSREKKERFSLILESASTNQTSMYLCASSSGGSSYNSPLHFGNGTRLTVT.

This clone came up once. V gene TRBV7-2 combines with J gene TRBJ2-1; 8 nucleotides agree with TRBD2. The V gene end was trimmed by 2 bases and the J gene end by 0 bases; junction bases not matched to a gene: 12. This CDR3 has 19 amino acids. Germline lookup yields CDR1 SGHTA and CDR2 FQGNSA. The CDR3 DNA follows: TGTGCCAGCAGCTTAACCGCTGGAGAGCGGGGGAGCTCCTACAATGAGCAGTTCTTC. It is translated as CASSLTAGERGSSYNEQFF.

This clone was picked up a small number of times. This chain links TRBV2 with TRBJ1-5; 7 nucleotides agree with TRBD1. The CDR3 loop spans 11 amino acids. The V and J ends lost 5 bases and 13 bases, in that order; junction bases with no gene match: 5. Looked up from germline, CDR1 is SNHLY and CDR2 is FYNNEI. CDR3 nucleotide sequence: TGTGCCAGCAGTACCGGGACAGTTCAGCATTTT. It translates to CASSTGTVQHF.

Note on this clone: Other DNA sequences in this specimen translate into the identical CDR3. The chain is built from TRBV7-9 and TRBJ1-1; D remains ambiguous. This CDR3 is 14 amino acids long. V was trimmed by 1 base and J by 0 bases, leaving 6 bases between them. Germline V gives CDR1 SEHNR, CDR2 FQNEAQ (reference sequence). CDR3 in amino acids: CASSLEVMNTEAFF. The CDR3 DNA is TGTGCCAGCAGCTTAGAGGTTATGAACACTGAAGCTTTCTTT.

This clone was seen more than once but under ten times. The CDR3 sequence: CASSLGLESTDTQYF. The CDR3 region has the DNA TGTGCCAGCAGTCTCGGACTGGAAAGCACAGATACGCAGTATTTT. The gene calls are TRBV7-2 and TRBJ2-3, with D perhaps matching TRBD2 (5 bases). CDR1 and CDR2 (germline): SGHTA, FQGNSA. The V and J ends lost 6 bases and 0 bases respectively, with 13 bases between them. The CDR3 sequence is 15 residues long.

The rearrangement uses TRBV11-3 and TRBJ2-2; 8 nucleotides align to TRBD2. With 3 bases clipped from V and 4 bases from J, the junction kept 4 bases outside the gene matches. CDR1 and CDR2 (germline): SGHNT, YENEEA. CDR3 size: 15 residues. The CDR3 loop reads CASSFRLAGTGELFF. The DNA of the CDR3 is TGTGCCAGCAGCTTCCGGCTAGCGGGCACCGGGGAGCTGTTTTTT.

This clone showed up just a few times. The sample carries other DNA sequences with the same CDR3. The chain uses TRBV7-2 and TRBJ2-5, with D unresolved. Germline V gene sequence: CDR1 SGHTA, CDR2 FQGNSA. Deletions cut 5 bases from V and 0 bases from J, with 4 bases between. The CDR3 is 12 residues long. The CDR3, as DNA: TGTGCCAGCAGCCGGTACCAAGAGACCCAGTACTTC. Translated, it gives CASSRYQETQYF. The full variable domain, rest sourced from reference TRBV7-2 and TRBJ2-5, is GAGVSQSPSNKVTEKGKDVELRCDPISGHTALYWYRQSLGQGLEFLIYFQGNSAPDKSGLPSDRFSAERTGGSVSTLTIQRTQQEDSAVYLCASSRYQETQYFGPGTRLLVL.

This clone showed up just a few times. The J gene is TRBJ2-1, the V gene TRBV7-2; 14 positions agree with TRBD2. Germline V gives CDR1 SGHTA, CDR2 FQGNSA. This CDR3 spans 15 amino acids. The V segment lost 1 base and the J segment 9 bases; nucleotides outside the gene matches: 2. CDR3 coding DNA: TGTGCCAGCAGCTTAGGGACTAGCGGGAGGAGTGAGCAGTTCTTC. Its protein is CASSLGTSGRSEQFF.

A few counts support this clone. V and J are TRBV7-2 and TRBJ1-2; TRBD1 agrees at 8 bases. Germline CDR1 SGHTA, CDR2 FQGNSA. V trimming: 3 bases; J trimming: 6 bases; junction bases outside the gene matches: 3. This CDR3 has 13 residues. CDR3 sequence (DNA): TGTGCCAGCAGCTTTGACAGGGGAAATGGCTACACCTTC. Translated: CASSFDRGNGYTF.

The V and J genes are TRBV7-2 and TRBJ2-1; D unclear. This CDR3 is 15 amino acids long. V was pared by 1 base and J by 1 base, with 8 bases between. Germline values: CDR1 SGHTA, CDR2 FQGNSA. The CDR3: CASSLEGWSYNEQFF. CDR3 DNA: TGTGCCAGCAGCTTAGAGGGTTGGTCCTACAATGAGCAGTTCTTC. Complete variable domain (other parts from reference TRBV7-2 and TRBJ2-1): GAGVSQSPSNKVTEKGKDVELRCDPISGHTALYWYRQSLGQGLEFLIYFQGNSAPDKSGLPSDRFSAERTGGSVSTLTIQRTQQEDSAVYLCASSLEGWSYNEQFFGPGTRLTVL.

This clone showed up just a few times. The rearrangement links TRBV10-3 to TRBJ2-5; 7 nucleotides line up with TRBD1. Germline assignment: CDR1 ENHRY and CDR2 SYGVKD. There are 15 residues in the CDR3. V trimming: 3 bases; J trimming: 0 bases; junction bases outside the gene matches: 4. CDR3 DNA sequence: TGTGCCATCAGTGATAAGGGACAGAACCAAGAGACCCAGTACTTC. It encodes CAISDKGQNQETQYF.

Only a few counts were recorded for this clone. This sample also contains other DNA sequences that code for the same CDR3. The chain has TRBV18 and TRBJ1-2, with D unclear. This CDR3 comprises 13 residues. The germline V gene has CDR1 KGHSH and CDR2 LQKENI. Trimming pared 2 bases from V and 2 bases from J, leaving 6 bases between. The CDR3 DNA reads TGTGCCAGCTCACCAGGCGGAAACTATGGCTACACCTTC. Translating gives CASSPGGNYGYTF.

This sequence joins TRBV29-1 and TRBJ2-7; 9 bases agree with TRBD2. The trim removed 4 bases at V and 4 bases at J, leaving 8 bases unmatched. CDR1 SQVTM and CDR2 ANQGSEA come from the germline V gene. The CDR3 extends over 14 amino acids. CDR3 bases: TGCAGCGTTGTGAGTAGCGGGAGTCAGTACGAGCAGTACTTC. This gives the protein CSVVSSGSQYEQYF.

This sequence joins TRBV4-2 and TRBJ2-5; 11 bases fit TRBD1. Germline V gene sequence: CDR1 LGHNA, CDR2 YNFKEQ. The CDR3 totals 16 residues. Germline trimming cut 0 bases from V and 1 base from J; bases unmatched to any gene: 1. The CDR3 is CASSQDGTGGQETQYF. Written as DNA, the CDR3 is TGTGCCAGCAGCCAAGACGGGACAGGGGGCCAAGAGACCCAGTACTTC.